Listed below are T cell receptor beta chains from one sample, sequenced in a study of cytomegalovirus exposure and HLA in healthy donors. Clones were sequenced by immunoSEQ multiplex PCR, and TCRdb holds only the in-frame ones, with some missing. This table lists over 150,000 clones. Material for sequencing was PBMCs. The receptors were sampled from a boy aged 5-17 years in good health and CMV-seronegative. CDR3s include the opening cysteine and the closing phenylalanine or tryptophan. The D gene is left open where the match is weak.

v_gene,j_gene,d_gene,CDR3aa
TRBV7-9,TRBJ1-1,.,CASSYDRQWNTEAFF
TRBV4-1,TRBJ1-4,.,CASSPVGGNGKLFF
TRBV30,TRBJ2-2,.,CAWTIRDTNTGELFF
TRBV6-1,TRBJ2-3,TRBD2,CASSVGVLARGASDTQYF
TRBV19,TRBJ2-7,.,CASSGESREQYF
TRBV11-2,TRBJ1-2,.,CASSLVIRGGYTF
TRBV2,TRBJ1-2,.,CASSEAPGGLYGYTF
TRBV29-1,TRBJ1-3,.,CSVTLDSGNAIYF
TRBV10-3,TRBJ1-3,.,CAITGSGNTIYF
TRBV9,TRBJ1-4,TRBD1,CASSEGQATNEKLFF
TRBV6-1,TRBJ2-3,.,CASSEAAAISTDTQYF
TRBV4-1,TRBJ2-5,TRBD2,CASTQGTSGLQETQYF
TRBV9,TRBJ1-4,.,CASSVGGASEKLFF
TRBV2,TRBJ1-4,TRBD1,CASGYEQGMNEKLFF
TRBV7-3,TRBJ2-5,TRBD2,CASSLTASGRRTQYF